The 31 T cell receptor beta chains below come from one sample, sequenced in a study of blood T cell repertoires in COVID-19. Assay: immunoSEQ multiplex PCR; the TCRdb copy retains only in-frame clones and omits some. This table has fewer than 75,000 clones, roughly 89% appearing once. The sequencing sample was made of peripheral blood. These receptors were collected from a man older than 75 with acute or convalescent COVID-19.

The chain couples TRBV7-9 to TRBJ2-1; no firm D call. From germline, CDR1 is SEHNR and CDR2 FQNEAQ (reference sequence). Trimming took 1 base from V and 4 from J, leaving 8 bases between them. This CDR3 is 14 amino acids long. As DNA, the CDR3 is TGTGCCAGCAGCTTAGATGGCGGATACAATGAGCAGTTCTTC. Amino acids: CASSLDGGYNEQFF.

V gene TRBV9 combines with J gene TRBJ2-1; tentative D call: TRBD1 (6 bases). The V gene's germline CDR1 is SGDLS and CDR2 YYNGEE. The CDR3 sequence is 15 residues long. Trimming took off 1 base at V and 2 bases at J, with 10 bases between the two ends. The CDR3 region has the DNA TGTGCCAGCAGCGTAACGACAGGAACCTACAATGAGCAGTTCTTC. It yields the protein CASSVTTGTYNEQFF. The whole variable domain, filled in from reference TRBV9 and TRBJ2-1, reads DSGVTQTPKHLITATGQRVTLRCSPRSGDLSVYWYQQSLDQGLQFLIQYYNGEERAKGNILERFSAQQFPDLHSELNLSSLELGDSALYFCASSVTTGTYNEQFFGPGTRLTVL.

The J gene is TRBJ1-2, the V gene TRBV29-1; 8 bases map to TRBD1. V trimming: 2 bases; J trimming: 8 bases; junction bases outside the gene matches: 10. Germline CDR1 and CDR2: SQVTM and ANQGSEA. CDR3 size: 14 residues. CDR3 coding DNA: TGCAGCGTTGAATTCCCGGACAGGGCAGGCGGCTACACCTTC. Amino acids: CSVEFPDRAGGYTF.

The chain joins TRBV3-1 (or the pseudogene TRBV3-2) to TRBJ1-2, with 10 bases fitting TRBD1. There are 19 residues in the CDR3. Germline CDR1 is LGHDT and CDR2 is YNNKEL (reference sequence). The J segment lost 3 bases and the V segment lost 3 bases, leaving 16 bases of the junction unmatched. For the CDR3, the DNA is TGTGCCAGCAGCCACCCGACAGGGGGCGCAGTGGGGACGGACTATGGCTACACCTTC. Amino acids: CASSHPTGGAVGTDYGYTF.

The rearrangement links TRBV28 to TRBJ1-1, with D perhaps TRBD1 (6 bases). The CDR3 totals 15 residues. V lost 0 bases, J lost 4 bases, and 12 bases lay in between. Germline V CDR1 and CDR2: MDHEN, SYDVKM. The DNA for the CDR3 is TGTGCCAGCAGTTTATGGGGGGCTAGTGGCACTGAAGCTTTCTTT. Protein product: CASSLWGASGTEAFF.

CDR3 residues: CAISERRTANTGELFF. CDR3 in DNA: TGTGCCATCAGTGAGCGAAGGACAGCGAACACCGGGGAGCTGTTTTTT. The chain recombines TRBV10-3 with TRBJ2-2; TRBD1 is a possible D gene (6 bases). The length of the CDR3 is 16 residues. Trimming removed 2 bases at V and 0 bases at J, with 10 bases between. CDR1 and CDR2 from the germline V gene are ENHRY and SYGVKD.

V and J are TRBV2 and TRBJ1-5; 9 nucleotides agree with TRBD1. The CDR3 sequence is 14 residues long. The germline V gene has CDR1 SNHLY and CDR2 FYNNEI. Trimming cost V 7 bases and J 7 bases; bases outside gene matches: 8. CDR3 in DNA: TGTGCCAGCAATCTACAGGGGGCAGGACAGCCCCAGCATTTT. Amino acid sequence: CASNLQGAGQPQHF.

The chain is built from TRBV30 and TRBJ2-1; 8 bases are a match to TRBD2. CDR3 length equals 14 residues. Per germline, CDR1 GTSNPN and CDR2 SVGIG (reference sequence). V lost 7 bases and J lost 2; bases outside the gene matches: 7. The CDR3 sequence is CAYRAGGTYNEQFF. The CDR3 DNA is TGTGCCTACAGGGCGGGAGGAACCTACAATGAGCAGTTCTTC.

The CDR3 nucleotides read TGTGCCAGCAGCCTCGGCCTTAGCGGAAATGAGCAGTTCTTC. It encodes CASSLGLSGNEQFF. V is TRBV3-1 (or the pseudogene TRBV3-2) and J is TRBJ2-1; maybe TRBD2 (6 bases). Trimming took off 4 bases at V and 7 bases at J, with 14 bases between the two ends. There are 14 residues in the CDR3. Germline values: CDR1 LGHDT, CDR2 YNNKEL (reference sequence).

V and J are TRBV9 and TRBJ2-4; 10 bases line up with TRBD1. CDR1 is SGDLS, CDR2 YYNGEE, per germline. The CDR3 spans 14 residues. Trimming removed 1 base from V and 7 bases from J; junction bases left unmatched: 2. DNA for the CDR3: TGTGCCAGCAGCGTAATGGGACAGGGGAACATTCAGTACTTC. Amino acids: CASSVMGQGNIQYF. Combining the CDR3 with reference TRBV9 and TRBJ2-4 gives the whole variable domain DSGVTQTPKHLITATGQRVTLRCSPRSGDLSVYWYQQSLDQGLQFLIQYYNGEERAKGNILERFSAQQFPDLHSELNLSSLELGDSALYFCASSVMGQGNIQYFGAGTRLSVL.

The chain joins TRBV14 to TRBJ1-1; D gene unclear. There are 14 residues in the CDR3. V was clipped by 1 base and J by 12 bases, with 18 bases between them. Germline assignment: CDR1 SGHDN and CDR2 FVKESK. CDR3 region: CASSQGSQVGMTFF. As DNA, the CDR3 is TGTGCCAGCAGCCAAGGGTCCCAAGTGGGCATGACTTTCTTT.

This clone has a single count. The chain carries TRBV6-2 or TRBV6-3 and TRBJ1-4, with unresolved D. Trimming pared 5 bases from V and 7 bases from J, leaving 20 bases between. Germline-derived CDR1 and CDR2 are MNHEY and SVGEGT. This CDR3 is 16 amino acids long. CDR3 nucleotides: TGTGCCAGCAGTGACCCCGACTCCGTTAGTGGTGAAAAACTGTTTTTT. Amino acid sequence: CASSDPDSVSGEKLFF.

This clone was counted once. The V call is TRBV3-1 (or the pseudogene TRBV3-2), the J call TRBJ1-2; 9 bases agree with TRBD1. Germline loops: CDR1 LGHDT, CDR2 YNNKEL (reference sequence). This CDR3 comprises 14 residues. Germline trimming cut 2 bases from V and 7 bases from J; bases unmatched to any gene: 5. CDR3 in amino acids: CASSQPGQGAGYTF. The CDR3 DNA is TGTGCCAGCAGCCAACCGGGACAGGGCGCTGGCTACACCTTC.

V gene TRBV7-9 combines with J gene TRBJ2-1, with 8 bases identical to TRBD1. Per germline, CDR1 SEHNR and CDR2 FQNEAQ (reference sequence). V trimming: 5 bases; J trimming: 0 bases; junction bases outside the gene matches: 9. The CDR3 is 17 amino acids. Written as DNA, the CDR3 is TGTGCCAGCAGCCCCAGACAGGGGTCCCCCTCCTACAATGAGCAGTTCTTC. Translated: CASSPRQGSPSYNEQFF.

The chain recombines TRBV7-9 with TRBJ2-3; TRBD2 matches at 11 bases. This CDR3 comprises 18 residues. CDR1 and CDR2 (germline): SEHNR, FQNEAQ (reference sequence). V shed 3 bases and J 4 bases; nucleotides not matched to a gene: 12. The DNA for the CDR3 is TGTGCCAGCAGCTTTGGGACGGGGGGACTAGCGGCGCCAGATACGCAGTATTTT. Encoded protein: CASSFGTGGLAAPDTQYF.

The chain employs TRBV12-3 or TRBV12-4 and TRBJ2-1; the D gene is possibly TRBD1 (6 bases). V dropped 5 bases and J dropped 4 bases, with 9 bases sitting between them. The CDR3 consists of 13 residues. The DNA of the CDR3 is TGTGCCAGCAGTCAAGGACAGTACAATGAGCAGTTCTTC. This encodes CASSQGQYNEQFF.

This chain links TRBV2 with TRBJ2-1, with TRBD2 matching 11 bases. V shed 6 bases and J 0 bases; nucleotides not matched to a gene: 13. The CDR3 length is 19 residues. The germline V gene encodes CDR1 SNHLY and CDR2 FYNNEI. Here the CDR3 reads CASRLPGLAAESSYNEQFF. In nucleotides, the CDR3 is TGTGCCAGCAGACTTCCGGGACTAGCGGCAGAGAGCTCCTACAATGAGCAGTTCTTC.

This chain connects TRBV9 to TRBJ1-1; D unresolved. The CDR3 sequence is 11 residues long. V gave up 3 bases and J gave up 3 bases, with 3 bases separating them. Germline V CDR1 and CDR2: SGDLS, YYNGEE. The CDR3 spells CASSADTEAFF. CDR3 DNA: TGTGCCAGCAGCGCGGACACTGAAGCTTTCTTT.

The chain joins TRBV9 to TRBJ2-2; 9 bases line up with TRBD1. Germline V gene lookup returns CDR1 SGDLS and CDR2 YYNGEE. The CDR3 covers 16 residues. The trim removed 4 bases at V and 1 base at J, leaving 5 bases unmatched. CDR3 in amino acids: CASSWGQGENTGELFF. For the CDR3, the DNA is TGTGCCAGCAGCTGGGGACAGGGAGAGAACACCGGGGAGCTGTTTTTT. Filled out from reference TRBV9 and TRBJ2-2, the complete variable domain reads DSGVTQTPKHLITATGQRVTLRCSPRSGDLSVYWYQQSLDQGLQFLIQYYNGEERAKGNILERFSAQQFPDLHSELNLSSLELGDSALYFCASSWGQGENTGELFFGEGSRLTVL.

This clone was observed a handful of times. The CDR3 DNA reads TGTGCCAGCAGCAAACAGGTTAGCAATCAGCCCCAGCATTTT. This translates into CASSKQVSNQPQHF. This chain connects TRBV2 to TRBJ1-5, with D tentatively TRBD1 (5 bases). Trimming pared 6 bases from V and 0 bases from J, leaving 9 bases between. The CDR3 loop spans 14 amino acids. The V gene's germline CDR1 is SNHLY and CDR2 FYNNEI.

J is TRBJ1-4 and V is TRBV5-1; D not certain. Germline values: CDR1 SGHRS, CDR2 YFSETQ. The germline V and J ends were trimmed by 5 bases and 5 bases, with 13 bases remaining between them. This CDR3 comprises 14 residues. The CDR3 region has the DNA TGCGCCAGCAGGGCGGGAGGCACGAATGAAAAACTGTTTTTT. Its translation is CASRAGGTNEKLFF.

The V and J genes are TRBV14 and TRBJ2-7, with a possible D match to TRBD1 (6 bases). V lost 2 bases, J lost 4 bases, and 12 bases lay in between. The CDR3 length is 14 residues. Germline V lookup: CDR1 SGHDN, CDR2 FVKESK. CDR3 bases: TGTGCCAGCAGCCAACGGACAGTTACTTACGAGCAGTACTTC. It is translated as CASSQRTVTYEQYF.

The chain joins TRBV5-1 to TRBJ1-1; 11 nucleotides align to TRBD1. V gave up 3 bases and J gave up 12 bases; unmatched junction bases: 13. The germline CDR1 and CDR2 sequences are SGHRS and YFSETQ. This CDR3 is built from 15 residues. The CDR3 is CASSSTGTGGGHTFF. The CDR3 nucleotides read TGCGCCAGCAGCTCGACCGGGACAGGGGGAGGCCATACTTTCTTT.

The genes are TRBV11-2 and TRBJ2-7, with TRBD1 as a possible D gene (5 bases). This CDR3 has 14 amino acids. Trimming cost V 4 bases and J 6 bases, with 16 bases left between them. The germline V gene encodes CDR1 SGHAT and CDR2 FQNNGV. The DNA for the CDR3 is TGTGCCAGCAGCTCCGTCACCGGAAGGGGCGAGCAGTACTTC. Encoded protein: CASSSVTGRGEQYF.

The chain joins TRBV18 to TRBJ2-1, with D possibly matching TRBD1 (5 bases). There are 13 residues in the CDR3. Germline V gives CDR1 KGHSH, CDR2 LQKENI. Trimming took 0 bases from V and 13 from J, leaving 13 bases between them. CDR3 loop: CASSPPGQIHQFF. DNA of the CDR3: TGTGCCAGCTCACCACCGGGGCAGATACATCAGTTCTTC.

The chain employs TRBV2 and TRBJ1-1, with D uncertain. The germline V gene has CDR1 SNHLY and CDR2 FYNNEI. The CDR3 totals 15 residues. Trimming shortened V by 1 base and J by 1 base, and 10 bases separated the two germline ends. The CDR3 region is CASSEDRVGNTEAFF. Written as DNA, the CDR3 is TGTGCCAGCAGTGAAGACCGGGTAGGGAACACTGAAGCTTTCTTT.

The J gene is TRBJ1-2, the V gene TRBV10-3; D is uncertain. The CDR3 covers 13 residues. V was shortened by 6 bases and J by 3 bases, with 11 bases between the two germline ends. Germline lookup yields CDR1 ENHRY and CDR2 SYGVKD. CDR3 in DNA: TGTGCCATCAGGATCGGGGTTGACTATGGCTACACCTTC. It specifies CAIRIGVDYGYTF.

This rearrangement joins TRBV15 to TRBJ2-1; D is perhaps TRBD2 (5 bases). The CDR3 covers 13 residues. Trimming pared 0 bases from V and 6 bases from J, leaving 6 bases between. From germline, CDR1 is LNHNV and CDR2 YYDKDF (reference sequence). The CDR3 protein is CATSRESGNEQFF. The CDR3, as DNA: TGTGCCACCAGCAGAGAAAGCGGCAATGAGCAGTTCTTC.

This chain connects TRBV6-1 to TRBJ2-5, with 7 positions matching TRBD1. With 6 bases clipped from V and 3 bases from J, the junction kept 10 bases outside the gene matches. Germline V gene data show CDR1 as MNHNS and CDR2 as SASEGT. The CDR3 has 15 amino acids. In DNA, the CDR3 is TGTGCCAGCAGCAACCCCGGACAGGCCGAAGAGACCCAGTACTTC. Amino acids: CASSNPGQAEETQYF.

This rearrangement joins TRBV5-1 to TRBJ2-3; the match to TRBD2 covers 7 bases. This CDR3 spans 13 amino acids. The V segment lost 0 bases and the J segment 6 bases; nucleotides outside the gene matches: 1. CDR1 and CDR2 from the germline V gene are SGHRS and YFSETQ. CDR3 sequence: CASSLEGGDTQYF. CDR3 coding DNA: TGCGCCAGCAGCTTGGAGGGAGGGGATACGCAGTATTTT.

The chain is built from TRBV3-1 (or the pseudogene TRBV3-2) and TRBJ1-6, with TRBD1 as a possible D gene (5 bases). In germline, CDR1 is LGHDT, CDR2 YNNKEL (reference sequence). V lost 2 bases, J lost 9 bases, and 11 bases lay in between. The length of the CDR3 is 14 residues. The CDR3 spells CASSQPGYGSPLHF. CDR3 in DNA: TGTGCCAGCAGCCAACCAGGGTATGGTTCACCCCTCCACTTT.